This TCR beta chain was found in a study of T cell changes during pregnancy in multiple sclerosis. The CDR3 sequence is 15 residues long. The V and J ends lost 2 bases and 0 bases respectively, with 7 bases between them. Germline assignment: CDR1 SGHNT and CDR2 YENEEA. TCRdb's table, derived via immunoSEQ multiplex PCR, lists solely in-frame clones and lacks some. The sample lists around 68,000 clones, 90% to 95% seen once, with approximately 1.4% in the top ten. This chain connects TRBV11-3 to TRBJ2-2; no definite D call. The sequence was collected from a female donor in good health, enrolled as a control in a pregnancy study. Specimen: peripheral blood, collected after pregnancy. CDR3 in amino acids: CASSLTTANTGELFF. In DNA, the CDR3 is TGTGCCAGCAGCTTAACAACAGCGAACACCGGGGAGCTGTTTTTT.